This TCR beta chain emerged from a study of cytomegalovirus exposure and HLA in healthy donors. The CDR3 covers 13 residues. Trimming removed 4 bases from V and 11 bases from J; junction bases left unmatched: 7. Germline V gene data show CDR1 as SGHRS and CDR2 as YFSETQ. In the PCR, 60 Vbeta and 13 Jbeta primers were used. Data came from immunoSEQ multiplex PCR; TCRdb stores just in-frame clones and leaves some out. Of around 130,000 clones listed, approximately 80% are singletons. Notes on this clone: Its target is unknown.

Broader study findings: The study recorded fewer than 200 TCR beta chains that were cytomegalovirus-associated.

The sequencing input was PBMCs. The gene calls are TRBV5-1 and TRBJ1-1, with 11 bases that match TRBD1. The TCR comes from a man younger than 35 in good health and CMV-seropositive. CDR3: CASSPRGQGGAFF. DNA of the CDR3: TGCGCCAGCAGCCCGAGGGGACAGGGGGGGGCTTTCTTT. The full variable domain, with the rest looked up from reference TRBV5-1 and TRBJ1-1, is KAGVTQTPRYLIKTRGQQVTLSCSPISGHRSVSWYQQTPGQGLQFLFEYFSETQRNKGNFPGRFSGRQFSNSRSEMNVSTLELGDSALYLCASSPRGQGGAFFGQGTRLTVV.